What follows are 20 T cell receptor beta chains derived from one specimen sequenced in a study of beta chain features in type 1 diabetes. The study, taken as a whole, reports: Shortening that was moderate but significant affected the TCRB CDR3s of Type 1 diabetes patients in all four CD4+ subsets.

Their cognate antigens are unknown. Of the isolated RNA, all was reverse transcribed, and so the sequenced material was expressed TCRB transcripts. Clones were read by immunoSEQ multiplex PCR, and TCRdb kept only the in-frame ones, dropping some. The data show 250,000 to 300,000 clones, with roughly an eighth seen just once and roughly 0.018% held by the top ten. The sequenced sample consisted of naive CD4+ T cells from blood. The receptors shown here come from a man aged 25 to 40 with type 1 diabetes.

This chain connects TRBV7-9 to TRBJ2-7; maybe TRBD2 (5 bases). Germline CDR1 is SEHNR and CDR2 is FQNEAQ (reference sequence). V dropped 4 bases and J dropped 1 base, with 11 bases sitting between them. There are 14 residues in the CDR3. The CDR3 coding sequence is TGTGCCAGCAGCTCACGGACGGGATCCTACGAGCAGTACTTC. Protein: CASSSRTGSYEQYF.

The chain employs TRBV19 and TRBJ1-5, with 7 bases matching TRBD1. Trimming removed 11 bases from V and 3 bases from J; junction bases left unmatched: 10. CDR1 LNHDA and CDR2 SQIVND come from the germline V gene (reference sequence). CDR3 length equals 14 residues. CDR3 residues: CASRRGQLNQPQHF. CDR3 coding DNA: TGTGCCTCCCGCCGGGGACAGCTCAATCAGCCCCAGCATTTT.

This clone was detected only a few times. The rearrangement joins TRBV7-9 to TRBJ1-5; D is ambiguous. Germline V gene sequence: CDR1 SEHNR, CDR2 FQNEAQ (reference sequence). The CDR3 extends over 14 amino acids. V was trimmed by 5 bases and J by 1 base, leaving 9 bases between them. CDR3 protein: CASSRTQSNQPQHF. CDR3 in DNA: TGTGCCAGCAGCCGTACGCAGAGCAATCAGCCCCAGCATTTT.

This clone has a handful of counts. The rearrangement joins TRBV28 to TRBJ2-7; 7 nucleotides align to TRBD2. The CDR3 has 14 amino acids. The V gene end was trimmed by 5 bases and the J gene end by 6 bases; junction bases not matched to a gene: 10. The germline V gene has CDR1 MDHEN and CDR2 SYDVKM. The CDR3 protein is CASSPPTSTREQYF. The CDR3 DNA reads as TGTGCCAGCAGTCCCCCGACTAGCACACGCGAGCAGTACTTC.

The CDR3 here is CASSYGQGSYEQYF. The DNA of the CDR3 is TGTGCCAGCAGTTACGGACAGGGTAGCTACGAGCAGTACTTC. This chain joins TRBV6-5 and TRBJ2-7, with TRBD1 matching over 8 bases. This CDR3 region has 14 residues. Germline V gives CDR1 MNHEY, CDR2 SVGAGI. The V and J ends lost 2 bases and 3 bases, in that order; junction bases with no gene match: 3.

The rearrangement links TRBV30 to TRBJ1-2; 7 nucleotides match TRBD1. Germline V gene data show CDR1 as GTSNPN and CDR2 as SVGIG (reference sequence). The CDR3 length is 12 residues. Germline trimming cut 5 bases from V and 7 bases from J; bases unmatched to any gene: 7. In nucleotides, the CDR3 is TGTGCCTGGTACGGACAGGATGGTGGCTACACCTTC. It yields the protein CAWYGQDGGYTF.

The chain combines TRBV28 with TRBJ1-5; D is uncertain. The ends were cut back, 6 bases at V and 2 bases at J, with 2 bases in the middle. Germline CDR1 is MDHEN and CDR2 is SYDVKM. The CDR3 length is 11 residues. CDR3 DNA sequence: TGTGCCAGCAGCGGCAATCAGCCCCAGCATTTT. Residues: CASSGNQPQHF.

This clone was detected a few times. The CDR3 loop is CASSQVAGKREFF. CDR3 coding DNA: TGTGCCAGCAGCCAAGTAGCGGGAAAAAGGGAGTTCTTC. This chain joins TRBV14 and TRBJ2-1, with 8 positions matching TRBD2. In germline, CDR1 is SGHDN, CDR2 FVKESK. The J segment lost 14 bases and the V segment lost 1 base, leaving 7 bases of the junction unmatched. This CDR3 is 13 amino acids long.

Here the CDR3 reads CASSYDYEQYF. CDR3 in DNA: TGTGCCAGCAGCTACGACTACGAGCAGTACTTC. This chain uses TRBV2 with TRBJ2-7; D gene unclear. V shed 6 bases and J shed 3 bases, with 6 bases lying between them. Germline CDR1 and CDR2: SNHLY and FYNNEI. The CDR3 contains 11 residues.

The chain carries TRBV9 and TRBJ1-1, with a weak D call TRBD1 (5 bases). This CDR3 has 14 residues. Germline V gene sequence: CDR1 SGDLS, CDR2 YYNGEE. Deletions cut 4 bases from V and 1 base from J, with 11 bases between. The CDR3 spells CASSPGKGNTEAFF. Here the CDR3 DNA reads TGTGCCAGCAGCCCAGGGAAGGGGAACACTGAAGCTTTCTTT.

The chain uses TRBV28 and TRBJ2-1, with 8 bases aligning to TRBD2. The trim removed 4 bases at V and 8 bases at J, leaving 10 bases unmatched. The CDR3 length is 15 residues. Germline lookup yields CDR1 MDHEN and CDR2 SYDVKM. CDR3: CASSWERGNSYEQFF. CDR3 coding DNA: TGTGCCAGCAGTTGGGAGCGGGGGAACTCCTATGAGCAGTTCTTC. Supplemented by reference TRBV28 and TRBJ2-1, the full variable domain reads DVKVTQSSRYLVKRTGEKVFLECVQDMDHENMFWYRQDPGLGLRLIYFSYDVKMKEKGDIPEGYSVSREKKERFSLILESASTNQTSMYLCASSWERGNSYEQFFGPGTRLTVL.

This rearrangement joins TRBV29-1 to TRBJ2-1, with 11 nucleotides matching TRBD2. The J segment lost 3 bases and the V segment lost 6 bases, leaving 10 bases of the junction unmatched. The CDR3 length is 16 residues. Germline V CDR1 and CDR2: SQVTM, ANQGSEA. CDR3 loop: CSVHLAGGSRYNEQFF. The CDR3 coding sequence is TGCAGCGTCCATCTAGCGGGAGGCTCTCGCTACAATGAGCAGTTCTTC.

This clone was seen a handful of times. The chain joins TRBV7-2 to TRBJ2-7; 7 bases are shared with TRBD2. From germline, CDR1 is SGHTA and CDR2 FQGNSA. This CDR3 has 14 residues. J lost 3 bases, V lost 6 bases, and 8 bases had no gene match. The CDR3 loop is CASSIGGRLYEQYF. The CDR3 coding sequence is TGTGCCAGCAGTATCGGGGGGAGGCTCTACGAGCAGTACTTC.

The gene calls are TRBV27 and TRBJ1-5; D gene ambiguous. V was shortened by 6 bases and J by 3 bases, with 9 bases between the two germline ends. CDR1 MNHEY and CDR2 SMNVEV come from the germline V gene (reference sequence). This CDR3 is 13 amino acids long. The CDR3 loop reads CASSLQYNQPQHF. The CDR3 coding sequence is TGTGCCAGCAGCTTACAGTACAATCAGCCCCAGCATTTT.

The chain joins TRBV4-2 to TRBJ2-3; D is possibly TRBD2 (6 bases). V was shortened by 4 bases and J by 3 bases, with 11 bases between the two germline ends. This CDR3 has 14 residues. Germline V lookup: CDR1 LGHNA, CDR2 YNFKEQ. CDR3: CASSLTRETDTQYF. CDR3 in DNA: TGTGCCAGCAGCCTTACACGGGAGACAGATACGCAGTATTTT.

The chain combines TRBV5-1 with TRBJ2-2; D is perhaps TRBD1 (5 bases). Germline values: CDR1 SGHRS, CDR2 YFSETQ. Trimming pared 4 bases from V and 5 bases from J, leaving 9 bases between. The CDR3 has 13 amino acids. The CDR3 sequence: CASSSRDTGELFF. The DNA for the CDR3 is TGCGCCAGCAGCAGCAGGGATACCGGGGAGCTGTTTTTT.

Notes on this clone: The sample holds other DNA sequences that translate to the same CDR3. The chain employs TRBV5-1 and TRBJ2-7; 7 positions agree with TRBD1. Trimming took 4 bases from V and 0 from J; bases not matched to a gene: 4. This CDR3 comprises 14 residues. The germline CDR1 and CDR2 sequences are SGHRS and YFSETQ. In DNA, the CDR3 is TGCGCCAGCAGCCCTGGGGACAGCTCCTACGAGCAGTACTTC. Protein: CASSPGDSSYEQYF.

The chain is built from TRBV5-1 and TRBJ2-3; a possible D gene is TRBD2 (7 bases). CDR1 SGHRS and CDR2 YFSETQ come from the germline V gene. V lost 2 bases, J lost 4 bases, and 14 bases lay in between. The CDR3 spans 15 residues. Here the CDR3 DNA reads TGCGCCAGCAGCTTAGGGGGAGGGCCTGCAGATACGCAGTATTTT. Residues: CASSLGGGPADTQYF.

The V call is TRBV19, the J call TRBJ2-1; TRBD2 matches 11 bases. From germline, CDR1 is LNHDA and CDR2 SQIVND (reference sequence). CDR3 size: 18 residues. The V gene end was trimmed by 3 bases and the J gene end by 0 bases; junction bases not matched to a gene: 7. CDR3 amino acids: CASSIRASGRYSYNEQFF. CDR3 bases: TGTGCCAGTAGTATTCGGGCTAGCGGGAGGTACTCCTACAATGAGCAGTTCTTC.

This clone turned up a few times. The chain employs TRBV28 and TRBJ1-2; D is undetermined. Trimming removed 0 bases from V and 8 bases from J, with 7 bases in between. This CDR3 comprises 12 residues. Germline loops: CDR1 MDHEN, CDR2 SYDVKM. The CDR3: CASSLWPGGYTF. CDR3 sequence (DNA): TGTGCCAGCAGTTTATGGCCAGGAGGCTACACCTTC.